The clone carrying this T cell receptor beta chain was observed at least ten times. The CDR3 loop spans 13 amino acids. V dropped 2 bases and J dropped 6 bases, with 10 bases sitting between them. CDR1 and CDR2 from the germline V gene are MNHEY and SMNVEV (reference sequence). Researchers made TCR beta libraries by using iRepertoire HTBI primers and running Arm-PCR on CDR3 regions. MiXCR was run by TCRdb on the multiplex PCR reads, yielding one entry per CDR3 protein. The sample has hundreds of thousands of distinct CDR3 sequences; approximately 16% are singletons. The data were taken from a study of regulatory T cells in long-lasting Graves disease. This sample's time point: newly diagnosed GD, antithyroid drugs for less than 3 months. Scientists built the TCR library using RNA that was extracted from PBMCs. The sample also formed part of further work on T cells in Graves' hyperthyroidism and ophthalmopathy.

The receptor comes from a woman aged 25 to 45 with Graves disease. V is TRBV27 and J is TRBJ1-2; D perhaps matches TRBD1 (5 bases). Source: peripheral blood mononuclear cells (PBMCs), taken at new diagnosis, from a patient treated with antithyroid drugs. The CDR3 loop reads CASSLGGGNGYTF. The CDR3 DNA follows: TGTGCCAGCAGTTTAGGGGGGGGGAATGGCTACACCTTC.